This T cell receptor beta chain was found in a study of blood T cell repertoires in COVID-19 (dated by TCRdb to about 2020). At the level of the whole study: Samples from collaborators originated in the United States, Italy and Spain and spanned both the acute and convalescent phases of COVID-19. The material from the prospective study consisted of cDNA or gDNA derived from T cells, B-cell-depleted T cells, or PBMCs. Subjects who had been exposed to COVID-19, were actively infected with it, or had recovered from it provided the deeply sampled blood TCRbeta repertoires that made up the dataset. The repertoires were released in a freely available public database meant as a resource for research on the immune response to SARS-CoV-2. The samples were drawn from two sources: the first 160 participants of the ongoing ImmuneRACE study, and 950 to 1,500 subjects contributed by 6 global collaborators. The sample metadata nearly always contained a de-identified subject ID, COVID-19 status, age in years and sex. HLA class I and class II types, where available, came from metadata supplied by the sample provider rather than from assay-based typing.

The collaborating institutions used their own protocols to collect whole blood in K2EDTA tubes. For TCRbeta analysis, collaborators shipped samples as frozen whole blood, isolated PBMCs, or DNA extracted from either of those sample types. V gives up 3 bases and J gives up 5 bases, and the segment between their germline ends measures 8 bases. The CDR3, cysteine through phenylalanine, is 12 amino acids long. Solely the CDR3 DNA is kept, with 36 bases framed from the first base. Taken from the germline V gene (reference sequence), the CDR1 and CDR2 loops are SEHNR and FQNEAQ. Note on this clone: This clone's antigen is unknown. No per-base quality is available; no much larger clone lies one base away.

TCRbeta CDR3 regions were amplified from genomic DNA using the immunoSEQ Assay, a bias-controlled multiplex PCR. In the source study's methods: The number of nucleated cells in each sample was estimated from the amplification of reference gene primers within the assay. Sequence reads were collapsed and filtered to measure the absolute abundance of every unique TCRbeta CDR3 rearrangement. For each sample, productive Simpson clonality was calculated as the square root of Simpson's diversity index over productive rearrangements. Not all clones reach the TCRdb copy of this immuneACCESS table, which keeps in-frame sequences only. Checked studies attribute under half of the gap to unresolved V genes and leave the rest unexplained. V and J calls and clone size follow that table, whereas D and trimming were derived from the DNA. The sample yields some 30,000 clones; around 84% were counted once. In total, the top ten clones hold roughly 14% of the sample.

Points the paper makes about the study in general: How much clinical and demographic metadata was included differed by source and by participant, and the metadata was provided uncurated.

Sequencing was performed on peripheral blood. The source of this sequence is a human donor in a cohort sampled during active COVID-19. The chain is made from TRBV7-9 and TRBJ2-7, with the D gene not confidently named. The CDR3 amino acid sequence is: CASSLRADEQYF. The sequenced DNA: TGTGCCAGCAGCTTGCGAGCCGACGAGCAGTACTTC.